A selection of T cell receptor beta chains follows, all from one sample in a study of blood T cell repertoires in COVID-19. The repertoire was sequenced with immunoSEQ multiplex PCR; TCRdb's copy has only in-frame clones and lacks some. The sample holds about 180,000 clones, 86% seen once. The sequenced sample consisted of PBMCs or T cells enriched from blood (not recorded which). These receptors all come from a woman aged 25 to 39 who had recovered from COVID-19. Each CDR3 is given with its conserved first and last residue. The D gene is left open where the match is weak. The size entry is marked missing in some rows and otherwise reads once, few, many or a size class.

>.|TRBJ2-1|TRBD2|TRBV5-4
TGTGCCAGCAGCTTGCTAGCGGGAGGGTTTGATGAGCAGTTCTTC
CASSLLAGGFDEQFF
>.|TRBJ2-7|TRBD1|TRBV3-1/TRBV3-2
TGTGCCAGCCCCAAGGGACAGTCCTACGAGCAGTACTTC
CASPKGQSYEQYF
>.|TRBJ2-7|TRBD2|TRBV19
TGTGCCAGTAGTATGGCGGGACTAGCCTACGAGCAGTACTTC
CASSMAGLAYEQYF
>.|TRBJ2-2|.|TRBV18
TGTGCCAGCTCACCACTACAGGAAAACACCGGGGAGCTGTTTTTT
CASSPLQENTGELFF
>.|TRBJ2-4|.|TRBV30
TGTGCCTGGAGTGTACAGGGTGGAAACATTCAGTACTTC
CAWSVQGGNIQYF
>.|TRBJ2-3|.|TRBV5-6
TGTGCCAGCAGCTTCTTTCTGACAGGTTCAGATACGCAGTATTTT
CASSFFLTGSDTQYF
>.|TRBJ2-7|TRBD2|TRBV7-2
TGTGCCAGCAGTTCCAGACTAGCGGGAATTTACGAGCAGTACTTC
CASSSRLAGIYEQYF
>few|TRBJ1-2|TRBD1|TRBV4-1
TGCGCCAGCAGCCATATCCTCCGGGACAGGGCTTCTAACTATGGCTACACCTTC
CASSHILRDRASNYGYTF
>few|TRBJ1-2|.|TRBV29-1
TGCAGCGTCAGTAGACAAAACTATGGCTACACCTTC
CSVSRQNYGYTF
>.|TRBJ2-3|TRBD1|TRBV28
TGTGCCAGCAGTTTGGACAGGGGTGATCGGGGCACAGATACGCAGTATTTT
CASSLDRGDRGTDTQYF
>.|TRBJ1-1|.|TRBV7-9
TGTGCCAGCAGCTTAAGGGGCCAGAACACTGAAGCTTTCTTT
CASSLRGQNTEAFF
>.|TRBJ2-3|.|TRBV5-1
TGCGCCAGCAGCTTTACGGAGGCTCCAGATACGCAGTATTTT
CASSFTEAPDTQYF
>.|TRBJ2-7|.|TRBV6-1
TGTGCCAGCAGTGAATTAAGGGGAAGGGACGAGCAGTACTTC
CASSELRGRDEQYF
>.|TRBJ2-2|TRBD1|TRBV19
TGTGCCAGTAGGCAGGGGGCGCGTACCGGGGAGCTGTTTTTT
CASRQGARTGELFF
>once|TRBJ2-3|TRBD1|TRBV27
TGTGCCAGCAGTGTCACCGGGACAGGGTGGACTAGTTCCTCAGATACGCAGTATTTT
CASSVTGTGWTSSSDTQYF
>.|TRBJ1-2|TRBD1|TRBV27
TGTGCCACCAGCCGGACAGGGAAATATGGCTACACCTTC
CATSRTGKYGYTF
>.|TRBJ2-1|TRBD2|TRBV10-3
TGTGCCATCAGATCTAGCGGGCAAAACAATGAGCAGTTCTTC
CAIRSSGQNNEQFF
>once|TRBJ2-1|.|TRBV6-5
TGTGCCAGCAGTCCCGGAGCCCCCCGGCAGTTCTTC
CASSPGAPRQFF
>.|TRBJ2-4|TRBD1|TRBV2
TGTGCCGGGCGACAGGGCCAGGCCAAAAACATTCAGTACTTC
CAGRQGQAKNIQYF
>few|TRBJ1-5|.|TRBV28
TGTGCCAGCATGCCAGGGATTAGCAATCAGCCCCAGCATTTT
CASMPGISNQPQHF
>.|TRBJ2-3|.|TRBV19
TGTGCCAGTAGTACCCCTAAGTCGACAGGCACAGATACGCAGTATTTT
CASSTPKSTGTDTQYF
>.|TRBJ1-2|TRBD1|TRBV6-5
TGTGCCAGCAGTTACGGTGCCCAGGGGGCAGGCTATGGCTACACCTTC
CASSYGAQGAGYGYTF
>.|TRBJ2-5|TRBD1|TRBV5-1
TGCGCCAGCAGCCTTGGGCGGGGGACAGGGGTTGACCAAGAGACCCAGTACTTC
CASSLGRGTGVDQETQYF
>few|TRBJ2-7|.|TRBV10-2
TGCGCCAGCAGTGTGGGGGCATACGAGCAGTACTTC
CASSVGAYEQYF
>.|TRBJ1-5|TRBD1|TRBV5-6
TGTGCCAGCAGCACCTACAGGGGAGTGGGCAATCAGCCCCAGCATTTT
CASSTYRGVGNQPQHF
>once|TRBJ1-2|TRBD1|TRBV6-6
TGTGCCAGCAGTTACTCAGGGCAGGGGGATGGCTACACCTTC
CASSYSGQGDGYTF
>.|TRBJ1-4|.|TRBV28
TGTGCCAGCAACTCCCTCTCTAATGAAAAACTGTTTTTT
CASNSLSNEKLFF
>.|TRBJ2-7|TRBD2|TRBV5-1
TGCGCCAGCAGCCCTAGCGGGAGTGCGTACGAGCAGTACTTC
CASSPSGSAYEQYF
>.|TRBJ2-1|.|TRBV5-5
TGTGCCAGCAGCGGGAGGGGGGGCAATGAGCAGTTCTTC
CASSGRGGNEQFF
>.|TRBJ2-1|TRBD2|TRBV25-1
TGTGCCAGCAGTGTAGCGGGCGGCAATGAGCAGTTCTTC
CASSVAGGNEQFF
>once|TRBJ1-2|.|TRBV19
TGTGCCAGTAGCACTTTAGCAGGGCTCTATGGCTACACCTTC
CASSTLAGLYGYTF